The rows below give T cell receptor beta chains drawn from one sample of a study of monozygotic twins with inflammatory bowel disease. TCRdb re-called the 5' RACE reads and gives one entry per CDR3 protein, without DNA. This sample's table has approximately 100,000 distinct CDR3 sequences. Specimen: blood. The source of these receptors is a human donor with ulcerative colitis or Crohn's disease, or a healthy co-twin of an affected twin (not recorded which). Both conserved end residues are part of each CDR3.

TRBJ1-1 TRBV20-1 CSASRGTEAFF
TRBJ2-5 TRBV18 CASSTRETQYF
TRBJ2-3 TRBV12-3/TRBV12-4 CASSLWGDSTDTQYF
TRBJ1-2 TRBV7-9 CASSLDETGGFGDGYTF
TRBJ2-1 TRBV30 CAWSVLYREQFF
TRBJ1-5 TRBV29-1 CSVERGVGQPQHF
TRBJ2-3 TRBV27 CASSLPYTDTQYF
TRBJ1-1 TRBV5-1 CASSWGQANTEAFF
TRBJ2-6 TRBV29-1 CSVGASHRGDGANVLTF
TRBJ2-5 TRBV28 CASSLPGWDVETQYF
TRBJ2-7 TRBV6-5 CASSSTGGSGEQYF
TRBJ1-1 TRBV7-2 CASSLGQETEAFF
TRBJ2-3 TRBV24-1 CATSDFGGYLATDTQYF
TRBJ2-7 TRBV29-1 CSVEDGTGGMDEQYF
TRBJ1-1 TRBV10-3 CAISVDRGTEAFF
TRBJ2-1 TRBV7-2 CASSLAGGTYNEQFF
TRBJ1-2 TRBV7-2 CASTVGTSFGYTF
TRBJ2-7 TRBV7-6 CASSPGRESYEQYF
TRBJ1-5 TRBV29-1 CSVAGDFNQPQHF
TRBJ1-2 TRBV24-1 CATSDDTTGISNGYTF
TRBJ2-1 TRBV5-1 CASSLEGSSYNEQFF
TRBJ2-3 TRBV6-1 CASSTTQGRGTDTQYF
TRBJ1-2 TRBV27 CASSLTGQVDGYTF